The 18 T cell receptor beta chains below come from one sample, sequenced in a study of blood T cell repertoires in COVID-19 (dated by TCRdb to 2020 to 2021). Library generation was performed with the immunoSEQ multiplex PCR assay. TCRdb holds this immuneACCESS table with in-frame rearrangements only. Some clones are missing; in checked studies, unresolved V genes explain under half, and the rest has no known cause. The sample table records a few hundred thousand clones; over 65% of these occur just once. The ten biggest clones cover about 1% of the sample. The specimen sequenced was peripheral blood. Receptor source: a human donor with acute or convalescent COVID-19. The donor label of this sample is uncertain.

This clone was counted only a few times. CDR3 region: CARGTGFYGELFF. The CDR3 DNA reads as TGTGCCAGGGGGACAGGGTTTTATGGGGAGCTGTTTTTT. V gene TRBV19 combines with J gene TRBJ2-2; 9 nucleotides match TRBD1. The V and J ends lost 9 bases and 8 bases, in that order; junction bases with no gene match: 7. There are 13 residues in the CDR3. CDR1 is LNHDA and CDR2 is SQIVND in the germline V gene (reference sequence).

This chain links TRBV7-9 with TRBJ2-2; TRBD1 agrees at 10 bases. The ends lost 10 bases at V and 3 bases at J; junction bases unmatched: 8. The CDR3 is 15 amino acids. Germline assignment: CDR1 SEHNR and CDR2 FQNEAQ (reference sequence). The CDR3 nucleotides are TGTGCCACCCCACGGGACAGGGGCTACACCGGGGAGCTGTTTTTT. It is translated as CATPRDRGYTGELFF.

This chain links TRBV5-1 with TRBJ2-5, with no clear D. V dropped 1 base and J dropped 1 base, with 11 bases sitting between them. CDR1 and CDR2 (germline): SGHRS, YFSETQ. The CDR3 totals 15 residues. DNA of the CDR3: TGCGCCAGCAGCTTGAACCAGGCCCGCCAAGAGACCCAGTACTTC. It encodes CASSLNQARQETQYF.

V gene TRBV27 combines with J gene TRBJ2-4; D unresolved. The CDR3 has 15 residues. Germline loops: CDR1 MNHEY, CDR2 SMNVEV (reference sequence). Deletions cut 2 bases from V and 2 bases from J, with 10 bases between. CDR3 loop: CASSLTTATKNIQYF. Written as DNA, the CDR3 is TGTGCCAGCAGTTTAACTACCGCGACCAAAAACATTCAGTACTTC.

The chain uses TRBV3-1 (or the pseudogene TRBV3-2) and TRBJ2-3, with D hard to call. Trimming removed 5 bases at V and 2 bases at J, with 14 bases between. Looked up from germline, CDR1 is LGHDT and CDR2 is YNNKEL (reference sequence). The CDR3 is 15 residues long. The chain's CDR3 is CASSVNGFPTDTQYF. For the CDR3, the DNA is TGTGCCAGCAGCGTTAACGGGTTTCCCACAGATACGCAGTATTTT.

This chain links TRBV29-1 with TRBJ2-7; TRBD2 matches 11 bases. V lost 6 bases, J lost 6 bases, and 13 bases stayed unmatched. Germline V gene sequence: CDR1 SQVTM, CDR2 ANQGSEA. The CDR3 runs to 15 residues. CDR3 coding DNA: TGCAGCGTAGACCGGCTAGCGGGAGGTGTGCGCGAGCAGTACTTC. Translation: CSVDRLAGGVREQYF.

The chain has TRBV3-1 (or the pseudogene TRBV3-2) and TRBJ1-1; maybe TRBD1 (5 bases). The CDR3 is 16 residues long. From germline, CDR1 is LGHDT and CDR2 YNNKEL (reference sequence). Between the trimmed V and J ends, which lost 1 base and 1 base, there was a span of 13 bases. The CDR3 DNA is TGTGCCAGCAGCCAAGGACGCGGGGGGAGGAACACTGAAGCTTTCTTT. Translated: CASSQGRGGRNTEAFF.

This clone came up once. One junction end disagrees with the germline gene, perhaps due to a read error. V usage is TRBV7-9 and J usage is TRBJ1-6, with 9 positions matching TRBD1. The germline CDR1 and CDR2 sequences are SEHNR and FQNEAQ (reference sequence). This CDR3 contains 16 residues. CDR3 region: CASSAASYRDRVGLGF. As DNA, the CDR3 is TGTGCCAGCAGCGCAGCCTCCTACCGGGACAGGGTAGGTCTTGGCTTT.

V gene TRBV7-8 combines with J gene TRBJ1-2, with D possibly being TRBD1 (6 bases). Germline V gene data show CDR1 as SGHVS and CDR2 as FQNEAQ. CDR3 length: 16 residues. The V end was cut by 1 base, the J end by 6 bases, with 18 bases between. The CDR3 DNA follows: TGTGCCAGCAGCTTAGATCAGGGGCGCCCCCGGGATGGCTACACCTTC. Amino acid sequence: CASSLDQGRPRDGYTF.

V gene TRBV2 combines with J gene TRBJ2-1; D gene unclear. The length of the CDR3 is 13 residues. Germline CDR1 SNHLY, CDR2 FYNNEI. The V end lost 7 bases, the J end lost 3 bases, and 10 bases lay between the germline ends. CDR3 sequence: CASNTNIYNEQFF. As DNA, the CDR3 is TGTGCCAGCAACACCAATATCTACAATGAGCAGTTCTTC.

This clone came up a few times. The chain employs TRBV10-3 and TRBJ2-5, with TRBD1 matching over 10 bases. The CDR3 is 11 amino acids. Per the germline V gene, CDR1 is ENHRY and CDR2 is SYGVKD. With 8 bases clipped from V and 10 bases from J, the junction kept 4 bases outside the gene matches. CDR3 sequence: CAIGTGADQYF. The DNA of the CDR3 is TGTGCCATCGGGACAGGGGCCGACCAGTACTTC.

This clone appeared a single time. The J gene is TRBJ1-2, the V gene TRBV7-9; 8 bases map to TRBD1. The CDR3 extends over 15 amino acids. Trimming took 2 bases from V and 8 from J; bases not matched to a gene: 10. The germline V gene has CDR1 SEHNR and CDR2 FQNEAQ (reference sequence). The CDR3 DNA sequence: TGTGCCAGCAGCTTATTTCTGATCGACAGGGGAGGCTACACCTTC. Translation gives CASSLFLIDRGGYTF. The full variable domain, with the rest looked up from reference TRBV7-9 and TRBJ1-2, is DTGVSQNPRHKITKRGQNVTFRCDPISEHNRLYWYRQTLGQGPEFLTYFQNEAQLEKSRLLSDRFSAERPKGSFSTLEIQRTEQGDSAMYLCASSLFLIDRGGYTFGSGTRLTVV.

The J gene is TRBJ2-7, the V gene TRBV10-3, with TRBD1 matching over 8 bases. The CDR3 is made up of 14 amino acids. Per germline, CDR1 ENHRY and CDR2 SYGVKD. V lost 6 bases and J lost 2; bases outside the gene matches: 6. CDR3 in amino acids: CAISSTGATYEQYF. The CDR3 DNA reads TGTGCCATCAGCTCGACAGGGGCGACCTACGAGCAGTACTTC.

V and J are TRBV7-9 and TRBJ2-4; 7 bases are shared with TRBD1. The V gene end was trimmed by 2 bases and the J gene end by 8 bases; junction bases not matched to a gene: 6. The CDR3 contains 14 residues. The germline V gene encodes CDR1 SEHNR and CDR2 FQNEAQ (reference sequence). CDR3: CASSLRQGADIQYF. The CDR3 DNA follows: TGTGCCAGCAGCTTAAGACAGGGTGCAGACATTCAGTACTTC.

This clone was picked up one time. CDR3 sequence (DNA): TGTGCCAGCAGCAGTAACAGGGGAGGTGGCTACACCTTC. Amino acids: CASSSNRGGGYTF. This chain joins TRBV7-9 and TRBJ1-2, with 7 bases aligning to TRBD1. J lost 7 bases, V lost 5 bases, and 7 bases had no gene match. Germline loops: CDR1 SEHNR, CDR2 FQNEAQ (reference sequence). CDR3 length: 13 residues. Supplemented by reference TRBV7-9 and TRBJ1-2, the full variable domain reads DTGVSQNPRHKITKRGQNVTFRCDPISEHNRLYWYRQTLGQGPEFLTYFQNEAQLEKSRLLSDRFSAERPKGSFSTLEIQRTEQGDSAMYLCASSSNRGGGYTFGSGTRLTVV.

V usage is TRBV4-1 and J usage is TRBJ1-4; 9 nucleotides align to TRBD1. This CDR3 is 15 amino acids long. V gave up 4 bases and J gave up 6 bases; unmatched junction bases: 6. Germline assignment: CDR1 MGHRA and CDR2 YSYEKL. CDR3 in DNA: TGCGCCAGCAGCCGCTTACAGGGGGCGTATGAAAAACTGTTTTTT. Translation: CASSRLQGAYEKLFF.

A remark on this clone: The same CDR3 can be traced to other DNA sequences in this sample. CDR3 DNA sequence: TGTGCCAGCAGTTTAGGGGGAGGGGGCTCCTACGAGCAGTACTTC. Its translation: CASSLGGGGSYEQYF. The J gene is TRBJ2-7, the V gene TRBV28; a weak D match, TRBD2 (7 bases). The V end was cut by 2 bases, the J end by 0 bases, with 11 bases between. The CDR3 has 15 amino acids. Germline V gene sequence: CDR1 MDHEN, CDR2 SYDVKM.

The chain couples TRBV6-2 or TRBV6-3 to TRBJ1-1, with no clear D. The CDR3 is made up of 14 amino acids. Trimming left V 2 bases short and J 0 bases short, with 7 bases between. Germline V gives CDR1 MNHEY, CDR2 SVGEGT. CDR3 protein: CASSYGSLNTEAFF. The CDR3 nucleotides are TGTGCCAGCAGTTACGGTAGCCTGAACACTGAAGCTTTCTTT.